Listed here is a single T cell receptor beta chain. The record originates from a study of T cell changes during pregnancy in multiple sclerosis. Some clones are missing from TCRdb's copy, which holds only in-frame ones; the method was immunoSEQ multiplex PCR. The sample contains about 86,000 clones, under 95% of which appear only once. V lost 1 base and J 5 bases, leaving 9 bases between the germline ends. The germline gives CDR1 SGHTA, CDR2 FQGTGA. This CDR3 contains 13 residues. The sample was peripheral blood, taken in the first trimester of pregnancy. The sequence came from a female donor in good health, enrolled as a control in a pregnancy study. The chain is built from TRBV7-3 and TRBJ2-7; D possibly corresponds to TRBD2 (5 bases). Here the CDR3 DNA reads TGTGCCAGCAGCTTAAGTCGGGGAGACGAGCAGTACTTC. It yields the protein CASSLSRGDEQYF.